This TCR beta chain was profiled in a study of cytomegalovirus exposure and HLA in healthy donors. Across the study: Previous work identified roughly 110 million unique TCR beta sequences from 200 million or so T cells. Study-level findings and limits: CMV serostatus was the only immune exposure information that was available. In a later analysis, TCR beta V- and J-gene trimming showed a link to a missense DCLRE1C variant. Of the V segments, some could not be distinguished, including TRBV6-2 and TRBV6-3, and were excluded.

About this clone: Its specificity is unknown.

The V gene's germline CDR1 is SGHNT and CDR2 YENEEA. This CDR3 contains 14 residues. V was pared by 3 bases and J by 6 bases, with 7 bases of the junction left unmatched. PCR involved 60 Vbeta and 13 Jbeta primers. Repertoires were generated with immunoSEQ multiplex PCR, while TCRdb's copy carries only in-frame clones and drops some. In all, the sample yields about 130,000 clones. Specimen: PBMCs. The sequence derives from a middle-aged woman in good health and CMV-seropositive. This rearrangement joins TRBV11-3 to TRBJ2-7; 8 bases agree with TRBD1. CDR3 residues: CASSFLPGGGEQYF. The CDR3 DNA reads TGTGCCAGCAGCTTCCTCCCAGGGGGCGGCGAGCAGTACTTC.